Presented here are 5 T cell receptor beta chains from one specimen sequenced in a study of shared clonotypes between healthy human individuals. The assay was immunoSEQ multiplex PCR, and TCRdb's table has in-frame clones only and misses some. Counted here are roughly 2.2 million clones, about nine tenths occurring once; the ten biggest clones make up 0.3% to 0.45%. The specimen was naive CD4+ T cells from PBMCs. Subset described: CD45RA+ positively selected. Receptors were obtained from a man younger than 35 in good health. Some clones in this sample may be carry-over from other donors' samples.

The CDR3 loop is CASRTSGTREAGELFF. In DNA form, the CDR3 reads TGTGCCAGCAGGACTAGTGGGACGAGAGAAGCCGGGGAGCTGTTTTTT. This chain joins TRBV28 and TRBJ2-2; a possible D gene is TRBD2 (6 bases). Trimming stripped 6 bases from V and 6 bases from J, with 20 bases between. Germline-derived CDR1 and CDR2 are MDHEN and SYDVKM. This CDR3 is 16 amino acids long. The full variable domain, completed using reference TRBV28 and TRBJ2-2, is DVKVTQSSRYLVKRTGEKVFLECVQDMDHENMFWYRQDPGLGLRLIYFSYDVKMKEKGDIPEGYSVSREKKERFSLILESASTNQTSMYLCASRTSGTREAGELFFGEGSRLTVL.

J is TRBJ2-1 and V is TRBV27; 9 bases map to TRBD2. V shed 3 bases, J shed 0 bases, and the junction held 9 bases outside the gene matches. Germline V gives CDR1 MNHEY, CDR2 SMNVEV (reference sequence). The CDR3 sequence is 18 residues long. CDR3 protein: CASSFRHSGSGSYNEQFF. DNA of the CDR3: TGTGCCAGCAGTTTTAGGCATAGCGGGAGCGGCTCCTACAATGAGCAGTTCTTC.

This chain links TRBV6-1 with TRBJ2-1, with 10 bases identical to TRBD1. V trimming: 2 bases; J trimming: 6 bases; junction bases outside the gene matches: 13. The CDR3 is 18 amino acids. The germline gives CDR1 MNHNS, CDR2 SASEGT. CDR3 sequence reads: CASSERLGDRGGRNEQFF. The DNA for the CDR3 is TGTGCCAGCAGTGAACGGTTGGGGGACAGGGGAGGTCGCAATGAGCAGTTCTTC.

The chain uses TRBV5-1 and TRBJ1-2; D gene unclear. The CDR3 has 14 amino acids. Germline V lookup: CDR1 SGHRS, CDR2 YFSETQ. V lost 0 bases and J lost 3, with 9 bases in between. The CDR3 bases are TGCGCCAGCAGCTTGGCCGCGGCTCACTATGGCTACACCTTC. Protein: CASSLAAAHYGYTF.

With respect to this clone: Other DNA sequences in this specimen translate into the identical CDR3. The chain carries TRBV7-9 and TRBJ2-7; D unresolved. Germline values: CDR1 SEHNR, CDR2 FQNEAQ (reference sequence). V shed 3 bases and J shed 3 bases, with 3 bases lying between them. This CDR3 is built from 11 residues. The DNA for the CDR3 is TGTGCCAGCAGCTTGAACTACGAGCAGTACTTC. Protein: CASSLNYEQYF.